These 29 T cell receptor beta chains came from one sample sequenced in a study of T cell repertoires in cytomegalovirus infection. TCRdb re-called the reads through MiXCR, storing one row per CDR3 protein. The sample contains 90,000 to 120,000 distinct CDR3 sequences, 42% of which appear only once. These receptors are not linked to any known antigen. Sequenced here: CD8+ T cells from cultured PBMCs, sampled from culture after CMV antigen stimulation. The receptors here all came from a human donor in good health (CMV status not recorded). Some clones in this sample may be carry-over from other donors' samples.

The rearrangement joins TRBV19 to TRBJ2-3, with 7 bases matching TRBD2. Germline V gives CDR1 LNHDA, CDR2 SQIVND (reference sequence). V was pared by 2 bases and J by 3 bases, with 5 bases of the junction left unmatched. CDR3 length equals 15 residues. CDR3 sequence reads: CASSISSGGTDTQYF. CDR3 in DNA: TGTGCCAGTAGTATATCCTCCGGGGGGACAGATACGCAGTATTTT.

This clonotype was recorded at least ten times. V and J are TRBV7-8 and TRBJ2-1; 9 nucleotides match TRBD1. The V gene end was trimmed by 5 bases and the J gene end by 7 bases; junction bases not matched to a gene: 12. The CDR3 length is 16 residues. Germline CDR1 reads SGHVS; CDR2 reads FQNEAQ. The CDR3 protein is CASSGISGQGLNEQFF. CDR3 coding DNA: TGTGCCAGCAGCGGCATCTCGGGACAGGGCCTAAATGAGCAGTTCTTC.

This chain links TRBV5-4 with TRBJ2-4; either TRBD1 or TRBD2 may supply D (5 bases each). V was cut by 4 bases and J by 9 bases, with 17 bases left in between. From germline, CDR1 is SGHNT and CDR2 YYREEE (reference sequence). The CDR3 spans 14 residues. CDR3: CASSPGTELPIQYF. The CDR3 DNA follows: TGTGCCAGCAGCCCCGGGACGGAGTTACCCATTCAGTACTTC.

The genes are TRBV6-8 and TRBJ1-4; D possibly corresponds to TRBD1 (6 bases). V dropped 5 bases and J dropped 7 bases, with 17 bases sitting between them. From germline, CDR1 is MNHGY and CDR2 SAAAGT. This CDR3 has 15 residues. As DNA, the CDR3 is TGTGCCAGCAGTAAGGCGGGGGGCGCGGGTGAAAAACTGTTTTTT. It translates to CASSKAGGAGEKLFF.

This rearrangement joins TRBV7-6 to TRBJ2-7; D could derive from TRBD1 or TRBD2 (6 bases each). This CDR3 region has 15 residues. Germline V gene lookup returns CDR1 SGHVS and CDR2 FNYEAQ. V was pared by 5 bases and J by 3 bases, with 17 bases between. This chain's CDR3 is CASSDGLGGGYEQYF. The CDR3 region has the DNA TGTGCCAGCAGCGACGGACTTGGAGGGGGCTACGAGCAGTACTTC.

The CDR3 loop reads CASSMGTSGYSYNEQFF. CDR3 bases: TGTGCCAGTAGTATGGGGACTAGCGGTTACTCCTACAATGAGCAGTTCTTC. The chain uses TRBV19 and TRBJ2-1, with 11 bases lining up with TRBD2. CDR1 is LNHDA, CDR2 SQIVND, per germline (reference sequence). The J segment lost 0 bases and the V segment lost 3 bases, leaving 4 bases of the junction unmatched. The CDR3 runs 17 residues.

A few counts support this clonotype. The chain couples TRBV7-2 to TRBJ1-2; the match to TRBD1 covers 7 bases. Trimming removed 2 bases from V and 2 bases from J; junction bases left unmatched: 11. Germline lookup yields CDR1 SGHTA and CDR2 FQGNSA. CDR3 size: 17 residues. The CDR3 bases are TGTGCCAGCAGCTTATCAGTGCAGGGGGGATTGAACTATGGCTACACCTTC. Translated: CASSLSVQGGLNYGYTF.

V usage is TRBV15 and J usage is TRBJ1-1; D is undetermined. CDR1 is LNHNV and CDR2 is YYDKDF in the germline V gene (reference sequence). The CDR3 runs 13 residues. The V gene lost 10 bases and the J gene lost 6 bases, with 18 bases spanning the gap. CDR3 bases: TGTGCCATTGGGCAGACTCCAGCCCCTGAAGCTTTCTTT. Its protein product is CAIGQTPAPEAFF. The full variable domain, its missing parts supplied by reference TRBV15 and TRBJ1-1, is DAMVIQNPRYQVTQFGKPVTLSCSQTLNHNVMYWYQQKSSQAPKLLFHYYDKDFNNEADTPDNFQSRRPNTSFCFLDIRSPGLGDTAMYLCAIGQTPAPEAFFGQGTRLTVV.

There are many counts of this clonotype. V and J are TRBV7-6 and TRBJ2-2; D perhaps matches TRBD2 (7 bases). Germline V gene lookup returns CDR1 SGHVS and CDR2 FNYEAQ. V gave up 4 bases and J gave up 2 bases, with 17 bases separating them. The CDR3 is made up of 17 amino acids. CDR3 region: CASSSRWRGPNTGELFF. For the CDR3, the DNA is TGTGCCAGCAGCTCCAGGTGGCGGGGGCCCAACACCGGGGAGCTGTTTTTT.

This clonotype was counted at least ten times. J is TRBJ1-5 and V is TRBV28; tentatively, D is TRBD1 (5 bases). Germline loops: CDR1 MDHEN, CDR2 SYDVKM. Trimming left V 7 bases short and J 6 bases short, with 19 bases between. The CDR3 is made up of 15 amino acids. CDR3 loop: CASIPRWGWGQPQHF. CDR3 in DNA: TGTGCCAGCATCCCTCGGTGGGGGTGGGGTCAGCCCCAGCATTTT.

This clonotype has more than one count but fewer than ten. V gene TRBV7-2 combines with J gene TRBJ2-3, with 8 bases lining up with TRBD2. The CDR3 sequence is 15 residues long. The V and J ends lost 2 bases and 5 bases, in that order; junction bases with no gene match: 6. Germline V gene sequence: CDR1 SGHTA, CDR2 FQGNSA. The CDR3 reads CASSLFGGGRDTQYF. CDR3 DNA: TGTGCCAGCAGCTTATTCGGCGGGGGGCGAGATACGCAGTATTTT.

This clonotype was counted a few times. V gene TRBV20-1 combines with J gene TRBJ2-7; D assignment may be TRBD1 or TRBD2 (6 bases each). Germline V gives CDR1 DFQATT, CDR2 SNEGSKA (reference sequence). The CDR3 covers 15 residues. V lost 0 bases to trimming and J lost 0 bases, with 12 bases between them. CDR3 in amino acids: CSARDRGGISYEQYF. The CDR3 nucleotides are TGCAGTGCTAGAGATCGAGGGGGGATCTCCTACGAGCAGTACTTC.

The chain carries TRBV2 and TRBJ2-3, with D tentatively TRBD2 (6 bases). The V gene's germline CDR1 is SNHLY and CDR2 FYNNEI. There are 18 residues in the CDR3. The V end was cut by 1 base, the J end by 0 bases, with 17 bases between. CDR3 coding DNA: TGTGCCAGCAGTGAAGAAGCTCCCCTAGGGACTAGCACAGATACGCAGTATTTT. It yields the protein CASSEEAPLGTSTDTQYF.

This chain joins TRBV12-3 or TRBV12-4 and TRBJ2-1; a possible D gene is TRBD2 (5 bases). V was cut by 4 bases and J by 0 bases, with 13 bases left in between. The CDR3 sequence is 16 residues long. The DNA for the CDR3 is TGTGCCAGCAGTTGGGCCATCGAGGGCTCCTACAATGAGCAGTTCTTC. Its translation: CASSWAIEGSYNEQFF.

In this sample, this clonotype turned up a few times. This chain joins TRBV3-1 and TRBJ2-7; D is undetermined. The germline CDR1 and CDR2 sequences are LGHDT and YNNKEL (reference sequence). The ends were cut back, 0 bases at V and 5 bases at J, with 5 bases in the middle. The CDR3 is made up of 12 amino acids. The DNA of the CDR3 is TGTGCCAGCAGCCAAGATCTCCACGAGCAGTACTTC. Translating gives CASSQDLHEQYF.

The chain joins TRBV6-5 to TRBJ1-1, with D maybe TRBD1 (5 bases). The V gene lost 0 bases and the J gene lost 1 base, with 12 bases spanning the gap. CDR1 MNHEY and CDR2 SVGAGI come from the germline V gene. The length of the CDR3 is 16 residues. The CDR3 loop is CASSYSASRGNTEAFF. The CDR3 DNA reads as TGTGCCAGCAGTTACTCGGCGTCGAGGGGGAACACTGAAGCTTTCTTT.

In its sample, this clonotype was seen once. This chain links TRBV7-9 with TRBJ2-1; D possibly corresponds to TRBD1 (6 bases). Germline assignment: CDR1 SEHNR and CDR2 FQNEAQ (reference sequence). V was cut by 3 bases and J by 10 bases, with 10 bases left in between. CDR3 length: 12 residues. This CDR3 reads CASSLADREQFF. The CDR3 nucleotides are TGTGCCAGCAGCTTGGCAGACAGGGAGCAGTTCTTC.

This clonotype was counted only a few times. The gene calls are TRBV6-1 and TRBJ1-5, with 7 bases aligning to TRBD1. CDR1 and CDR2 (germline): MNHNS, SASEGT. The CDR3 runs to 15 residues. Trimming cost V 5 bases and J 2 bases; bases outside gene matches: 6. The chain's CDR3 is CASSSRQGGNQPQHF. The CDR3 nucleotides are TGTGCCAGCAGTTCCCGACAGGGAGGCAATCAGCCCCAGCATTTT.

This clonotype was seen ten or more times. V usage is TRBV7-9 and J usage is TRBJ1-4; D remains unclear. Germline V CDR1 and CDR2: SEHNR, FQNEAQ (reference sequence). Trimming pared 6 bases from V and 4 bases from J, leaving 6 bases between. The CDR3 loop spans 12 amino acids. The CDR3 sequence is CASRASNEKLFF. CDR3 nucleotides: TGTGCCAGCAGGGCAAGTAATGAAAAACTGTTTTTT.

The V and J genes are TRBV4-1 and TRBJ2-5; TRBD1 matches 7 bases. Germline CDR1 reads MGHRA; CDR2 reads YSYEKL. Trimming cost V 4 bases and J 3 bases; bases outside gene matches: 5. The CDR3 sequence is 14 residues long. CDR3 nucleotide sequence: TGCGCCAGCAGCCTTTACAGGGGCGAAGAGACCCAGTACTTC. This sequence encodes CASSLYRGEETQYF.

This sequence joins TRBV27 and TRBJ2-5; 8 bases match TRBD2. J lost 5 bases, V lost 4 bases, and 6 bases had no gene match. Germline V CDR1 and CDR2: MNHEY, SMNVEV (reference sequence). The CDR3 is made up of 14 amino acids. The CDR3 region is CASSYSTGGETQYF. The CDR3 region has the DNA TGTGCCAGCAGTTACTCTACGGGGGGGGAGACCCAGTACTTC.

The V gene is TRBV9, the J gene TRBJ1-2; a weak D match, TRBD1 (5 bases). V gave up 7 bases and J gave up 8 bases, with 21 bases separating them. The CDR3 is 14 residues long. Germline V gene lookup returns CDR1 SGDLS and CDR2 YYNGEE. The chain's CDR3 is CASGRRDGSGGYTF. The CDR3 nucleotides are TGTGCCAGCGGTCGGCGGGACGGCAGTGGGGGCTACACCTTC.

The chain couples TRBV12-3 or TRBV12-4 to TRBJ1-2; TRBD1 aligns across 7 bases. This CDR3 contains 12 residues. V was pared by 6 bases and J by 8 bases, with 6 bases of the junction left unmatched. The CDR3 nucleotides are TGTGCCAGCAGACAGGGGACTTGGGGCTACACCTTC. It codes for CASRQGTWGYTF.

This clonotype was detected ten times or more. The chain is built from TRBV2 and TRBJ2-1, with unresolved D. This CDR3 contains 15 residues. Germline assignment: CDR1 SNHLY and CDR2 FYNNEI. Trimming left V 6 bases short and J 0 bases short, with 12 bases between. Written as DNA, the CDR3 is TGTGCCAGCAGCGGCCAGGATAGCTCCTACAATGAGCAGTTCTTC. It is translated as CASSGQDSSYNEQFF.

This clonotype has just a few counts. The V call is TRBV12-3 or TRBV12-4, the J call TRBJ2-1, with 9 bases matching TRBD1. This CDR3 contains 15 residues. J was trimmed by 6 bases and V by 5 bases; bases with no gene match: 8. In DNA form, the CDR3 reads TGTGCCAGCAGTCCAACAGGGGGCATGTTCAATGAGCAGTTCTTC. The encoded protein is CASSPTGGMFNEQFF.

The V and J genes are TRBV7-6 and TRBJ2-2; D is unclear. Germline V gives CDR1 SGHVS, CDR2 FNYEAQ. V lost 7 bases, J lost 0 bases, and 6 bases lay in between. The CDR3 loop spans 13 amino acids. The CDR3 loop reads CASKGANTGELFF. DNA for the CDR3: TGTGCCAGCAAGGGCGCGAACACCGGGGAGCTGTTTTTT. Full variable domain (remainder filled in from reference TRBV7-6 and TRBJ2-2): GAGVSQSPRYKVTKRGQDVALRCDPISGHVSLYWYRQALGQGPEFLTYFNYEAQQDKSGLPNDRFSAERPEGSISTLTIQRTEQRDSAMYRCASKGANTGELFFGEGSRLTVL.

The chain has TRBV7-8 and TRBJ1-5; no clear D. CDR1 is SGHVS and CDR2 is FQNEAQ in the germline V gene. The CDR3 covers 13 residues. V gave up 5 bases and J gave up 6 bases, with 11 bases separating them. CDR3 region: CASSLVEGQPQHF. In DNA form, the CDR3 reads TGTGCCAGCAGCCTTGTTGAGGGTCAGCCCCAGCATTTT.

This clonotype was counted a few times. CDR3 in DNA: TGTGCCAGCAGCTTAGGTCGGGGGGGCGGGTACGAGCAGTACTTC. This translates into CASSLGRGGGYEQYF. The chain uses TRBV7-2 and TRBJ2-7; the match to TRBD2 covers 8 bases. Germline V gene data show CDR1 as SGHTA and CDR2 as FQGNSA. There are 15 residues in the CDR3. With V trimmed by 1 base and J by 4 bases, 6 bases remained unmatched.

The genes are TRBV18 and TRBJ2-7; no definite D call. Germline V gene sequence: CDR1 KGHSH, CDR2 LQKENI. The CDR3 is 13 residues long. V lost 3 bases to trimming and J lost 4 bases, with 10 bases between them. CDR3 sequence (DNA): TGTGCCAGCTCACCTCAGCCATATTACGAGCAGTACTTC. The encoded protein is CASSPQPYYEQYF.